Below, 4 T cell receptor beta chains from the same sample are listed, as sequenced in a study of shared clonotypes between healthy human individuals (TCRdb year 2020). The library was produced with the immunoSEQ multiplex PCR assay. TCRdb holds this immuneACCESS table with in-frame rearrangements only. Some clones are missing; in checked studies, unresolved V genes explain under half, and the rest has no known cause. This sample is represented by over a million clones; more than 60% of them were singletons. Roughly 1.5% of the sample goes to the ten largest clones. The sample consisted of memory CD4+ T cells sorted from blood. What this sample's cell subset or site label stands for: CD45RA-negative fraction. Receptors originate from a man aged 18-30 years in good health.

About this clone: A read error is possible here, since a much larger clone lies one base away. Distinct nucleotide sequences in the sample also encode this CDR3. This chain links TRBV7-8 with TRBJ1-4; 7 bases match TRBD1. CDR3 length: 15 residues. Germline V lookup: CDR1 SGHVS, CDR2 FQNEAQ. CDR3 nucleotides: TGTGCCAGCAGCTTAGTAGGGGGCCCCAATGAAAAGCTGTTTTTT. The encoded protein is CASSLVGGPNEKLFF.

This clone was detected only once. This chain uses TRBV7-9 with TRBJ2-3, with D tentatively TRBD1 or TRBD2 (5 bases each). The CDR3 length is 16 residues. CDR1 is SEHNR and CDR2 is FQNEAQ in the germline V gene (reference sequence). The V end was cut by 5 bases, the J end by 0 bases, with 15 bases between. The chain's CDR3 is CASSAGTALSTDTQYF. In DNA form, the CDR3 reads TGTGCCAGCAGCGCAGGGACGGCGCTTAGCACAGATACGCAGTATTTT. The full variable domain, its missing parts supplied by reference TRBV7-9 and TRBJ2-3, is DTGVSQNPRHKITKRGQNVTFRCDPISEHNRLYWYRQTLGQGPEFLTYFQNEAQLEKSRLLSDRFSAERPKGSFSTLEIQRTEQGDSAMYLCASSAGTALSTDTQYFGPGTRLTVL.

Points on this clone: This sequence may be a read error, since a much larger clone differs from it by one base. The same CDR3 is also encoded by other DNA sequences in this sample. This chain joins TRBV15 and TRBJ1-2, with a weak D call TRBD1 (6 bases). Germline V lookup: CDR1 LNHNV, CDR2 YYDKDF (reference sequence). CDR3 length equals 13 residues. The CDR3 region has the DNA TGTGCCACCAGCTTGGACAGAGACTATGGTTACACCTTC. Its protein is CATSLDRDYGYTF. The complete variable domain, with remaining parts taken from reference TRBV15 and TRBJ1-2, reads DAMVIQNPRYQVTQFGKPVTLSCSQTLNHNVMYWYQQKSSQAPKLLFHYYDKDFNNEADTPDNFQSRRPNTSFCFLDIRSPGLGDTAMYLCATSLDRDYGYTFGSGTRLTVV.

V is TRBV7-8 and J is TRBJ2-7; a possible D gene is TRBD1 (6 bases). The length of the CDR3 is 13 residues. The V end was cut by 5 bases, the J end by 2 bases, with 10 bases between. Germline CDR1 reads SGHVS; CDR2 reads FQNEAQ. In DNA form, the CDR3 reads TGTGCCAGCAGCCCCCGGACAGCCTACGAGCAGTACTTC. As protein: CASSPRTAYEQYF.